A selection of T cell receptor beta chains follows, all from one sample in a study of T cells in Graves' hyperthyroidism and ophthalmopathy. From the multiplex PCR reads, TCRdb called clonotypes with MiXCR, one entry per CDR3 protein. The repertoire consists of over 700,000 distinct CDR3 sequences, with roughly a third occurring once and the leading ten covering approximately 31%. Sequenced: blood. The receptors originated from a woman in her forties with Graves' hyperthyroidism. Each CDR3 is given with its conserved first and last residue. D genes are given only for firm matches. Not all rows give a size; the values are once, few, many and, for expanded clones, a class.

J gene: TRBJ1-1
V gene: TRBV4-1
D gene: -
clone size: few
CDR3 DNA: TGCGCCAGCAGCCAAGATGTGACTTGGACTGAAGCTTTCTTT
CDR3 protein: CASSQDVTWTEAFF

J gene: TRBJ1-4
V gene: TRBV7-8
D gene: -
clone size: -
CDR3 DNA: TGTGCCAGCAGCGGGGCGTGGTCGGTCGACGAAAAACTGTTTTTT
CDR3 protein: CASSGAWSVDEKLFF

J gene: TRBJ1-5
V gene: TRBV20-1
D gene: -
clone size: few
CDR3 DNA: TGCAGTGGAATAGCAGGGAATCAGCCCCAGCATTTT
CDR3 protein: CSGIAGNQPQHF

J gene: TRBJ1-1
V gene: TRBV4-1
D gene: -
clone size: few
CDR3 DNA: TGCGCCAGCAGCCAAGTTCGGGGGGGGCCGGACACTGAAGCTTTCTTT
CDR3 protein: CASSQVRGGPDTEAFF

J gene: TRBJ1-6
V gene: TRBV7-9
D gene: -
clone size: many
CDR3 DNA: TGTGCCAGCAGCTTAGAAGGAGGGGTAGGTTCACCCCTCCACTTT
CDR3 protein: CASSLEGGVGSPLHF

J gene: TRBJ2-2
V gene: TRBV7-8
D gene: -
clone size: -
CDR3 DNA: TGTGCCAGCAGCACTAAGGTCACCGGGGAGCTGTTTTTT
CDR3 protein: CASSTKVTGELFF

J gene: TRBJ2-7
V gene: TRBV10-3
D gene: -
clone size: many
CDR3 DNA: TGTGCCATCAGCGAGCCAACTACCTACGAGCAGTACTTC
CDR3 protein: CAISEPTTYEQYF

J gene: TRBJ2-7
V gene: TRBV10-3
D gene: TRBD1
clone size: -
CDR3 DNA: TGTGCCATCAGTACCAACGGACAGGCCGTTACGGGGCAGTACTTC
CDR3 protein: CAISTNGQAVTGQYF

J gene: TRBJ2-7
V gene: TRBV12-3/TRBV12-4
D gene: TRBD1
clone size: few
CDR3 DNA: TGTGCCAGCAGTTCGCCGACAGGGGGAACCTACGAGCAGTACTTC
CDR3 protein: CASSSPTGGTYEQYF

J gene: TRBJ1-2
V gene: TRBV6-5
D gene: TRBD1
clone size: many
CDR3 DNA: TGTGCCAGCAGTTACAGGACAGGCGGATATGGCTACACCTTC
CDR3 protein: CASSYRTGGYGYTF

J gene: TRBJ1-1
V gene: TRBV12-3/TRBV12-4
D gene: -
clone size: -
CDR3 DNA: TGTGCCAGCAGGGTCGAGGGGCGAAGTAAGGAAGCTTTCTTT
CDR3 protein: CASRVEGRSKEAFF

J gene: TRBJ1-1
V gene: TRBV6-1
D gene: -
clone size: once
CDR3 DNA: TGTGCCAGCACTCTCCCGGCGGGGGGGACTGAAGCTTTCTTT
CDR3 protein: CASTLPAGGTEAFF

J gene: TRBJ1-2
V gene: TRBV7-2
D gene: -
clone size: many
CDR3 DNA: TGTGCCAGCACCATGGAGCGGGGTAACTATGGCTACACCTTC
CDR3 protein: CASTMERGNYGYTF

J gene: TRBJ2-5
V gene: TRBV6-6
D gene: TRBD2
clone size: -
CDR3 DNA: TGTGCCAGCAGTTACTCGAGCGGGGTGGGGGAGACCCAGTACTTC
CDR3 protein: CASSYSSGVGETQYF

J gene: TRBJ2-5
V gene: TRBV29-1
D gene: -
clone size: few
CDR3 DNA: TGCAGCACCAACAGGGGACTTGGAGAGACCCAGTACTTC
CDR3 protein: CSTNRGLGETQYF

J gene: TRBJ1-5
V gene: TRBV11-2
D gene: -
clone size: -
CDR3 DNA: TGTGCCAGCAGCTACGCACCCGGATTAAATCAGCCCCAGCATTTT
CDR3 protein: CASSYAPGLNQPQHF

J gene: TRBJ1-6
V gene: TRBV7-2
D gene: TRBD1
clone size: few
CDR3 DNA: TGTGCCAGCAGTTCACGGACAGGGTTGTCGGGGTCACCCCTCCACTTT
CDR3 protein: CASSSRTGLSGSPLHF

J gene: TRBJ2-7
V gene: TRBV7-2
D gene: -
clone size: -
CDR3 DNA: TGTGCCAGCAGCTTAATGTGGGACACATCCTACGAGCAGTACTTC
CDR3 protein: CASSLMWDTSYEQYF

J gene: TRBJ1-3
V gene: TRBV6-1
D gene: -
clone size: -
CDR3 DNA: TGTGCCAGCAGCCAGGCACAGAAAAACACCATATATTTT
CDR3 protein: CASSQAQKNTIYF

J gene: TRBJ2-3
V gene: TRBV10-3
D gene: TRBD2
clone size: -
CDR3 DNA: TGTGCCATCAGAACCCTAGCGGACACAGATACGCAGTATTTT
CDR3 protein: CAIRTLADTDTQYF

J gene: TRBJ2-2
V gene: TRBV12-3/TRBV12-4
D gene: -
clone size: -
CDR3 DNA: TGTGCCAGCAGTCGCTCCGGGACGGGGGAGCTGTTTTTT
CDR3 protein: CASSRSGTGELFF

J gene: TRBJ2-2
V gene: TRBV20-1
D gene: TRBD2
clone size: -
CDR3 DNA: TGCAGTGCTAGAAAGCCCGAGACTAGCGGGAGGTACGGGGAGCTGTTTTTT
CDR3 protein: CSARKPETSGRYGELFF

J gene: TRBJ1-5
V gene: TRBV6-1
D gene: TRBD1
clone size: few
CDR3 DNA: TGTGCCAGCAGCGCCGGGACAGGGGCCAATCAGCCCCAGCATTTT
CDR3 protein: CASSAGTGANQPQHF

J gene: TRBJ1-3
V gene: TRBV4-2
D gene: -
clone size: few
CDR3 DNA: TGTGCCAGCAGCCAAGGAACCATGGAATCTGGAAACACCATATATTTT
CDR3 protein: CASSQGTMESGNTIYF

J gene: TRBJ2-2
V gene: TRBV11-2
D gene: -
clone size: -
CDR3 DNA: TGTGCCTGGAACCCCTTAACCGGGGAGCTGTTTTTT
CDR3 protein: CAWNPLTGELFF

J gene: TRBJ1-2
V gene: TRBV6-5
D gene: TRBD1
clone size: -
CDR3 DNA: TGTGCCAGCAGGCCAGGGACAGTCTATGGCTACACCTTC
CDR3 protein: CASRPGTVYGYTF

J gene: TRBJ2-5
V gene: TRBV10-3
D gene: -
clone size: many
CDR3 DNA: TGTGCCATCAGTGTTTCCAGTCAAGAGACCCAGTACTTC
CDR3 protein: CAISVSSQETQYF

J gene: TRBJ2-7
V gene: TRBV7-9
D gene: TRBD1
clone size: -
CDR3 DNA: TGTGCCAGCAGCTCGAATGGACAGGGCTACGAGCAGTACTTC
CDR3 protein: CASSSNGQGYEQYF

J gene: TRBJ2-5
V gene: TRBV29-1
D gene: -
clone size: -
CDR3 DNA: TGCCAGCTGAAAGCCCCGGGTCTGGAAGAGACCCAGTACTTC
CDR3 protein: CQLKAPGLEETQYF

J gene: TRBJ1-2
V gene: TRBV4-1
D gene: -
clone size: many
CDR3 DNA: TGCGCCAGCAGCCAGCCGGGCATAGACTATGGCTACACCTTC
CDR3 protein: CASSQPGIDYGYTF

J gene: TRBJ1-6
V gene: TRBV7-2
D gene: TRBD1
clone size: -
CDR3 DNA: TGTGCCAGCAGCCAACGGGACAGGGGTTCTCCACCCCTCCACTTT
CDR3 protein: CASSQRDRGSPPLHF

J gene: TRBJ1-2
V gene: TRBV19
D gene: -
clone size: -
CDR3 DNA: TGTGCCAGTAGTATCTCCGAAGACTATGGCTACACCTTC
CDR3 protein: CASSISEDYGYTF

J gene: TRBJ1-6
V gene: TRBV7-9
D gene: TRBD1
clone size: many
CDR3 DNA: TGTGCCAGCAGCAAACAGGGGGCTGATAATTCACCCCTCCACTTT
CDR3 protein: CASSKQGADNSPLHF

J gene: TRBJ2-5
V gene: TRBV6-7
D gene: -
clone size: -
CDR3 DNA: TGTGCCAGCAGTTACCTGACGTATTTGGCCCAGTACTTC
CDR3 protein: CASSYLTYLAQYF

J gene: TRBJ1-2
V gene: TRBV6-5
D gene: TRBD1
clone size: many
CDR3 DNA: TGTGCCAGCAGACGACAGGGCTCCTATGGCTACACCTTC
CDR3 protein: CASRRQGSYGYTF

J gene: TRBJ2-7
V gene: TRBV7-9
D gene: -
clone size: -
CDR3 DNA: TGTGCCAGCAGCGTAGAGAGCGTCAGAGTCTACGAGCAGTACTTC
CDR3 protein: CASSVESVRVYEQYF

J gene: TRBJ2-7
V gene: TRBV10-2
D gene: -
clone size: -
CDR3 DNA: TGCGCCAGCATGGCGGAAGTTCGGCACGAGCAGTACTTC
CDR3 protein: CASMAEVRHEQYF

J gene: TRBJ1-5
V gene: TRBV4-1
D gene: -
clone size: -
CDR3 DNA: TGCGCCAGCAGCCAGTCGGATGCATCGCCCCAGCATTTT
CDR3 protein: CASSQSDASPQHF

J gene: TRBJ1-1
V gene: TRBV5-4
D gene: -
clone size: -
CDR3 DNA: TGTGCCAGCAGCTTGGAACCATTGAACACTGAAGCTTTCTTT
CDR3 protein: CASSLEPLNTEAFF

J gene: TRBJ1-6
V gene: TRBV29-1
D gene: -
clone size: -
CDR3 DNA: TGCAGCTTGGAGGGTAGCAATTCACCCCTCCACTTT
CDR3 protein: CSLEGSNSPLHF

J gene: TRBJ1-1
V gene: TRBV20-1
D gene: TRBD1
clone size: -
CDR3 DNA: TGCAGTGCTAGAGGCGGGACAGGGGGGAAAAGGGTGGCTGAAGCTTTCTTT
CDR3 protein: CSARGGTGGKRVAEAFF

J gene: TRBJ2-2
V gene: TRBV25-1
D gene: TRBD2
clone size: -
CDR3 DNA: TGTGCCAGCAGTGCTAGAGGACTAGCGGGGAACACCGGGGAGCTGTTTTTT
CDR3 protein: CASSARGLAGNTGELFF

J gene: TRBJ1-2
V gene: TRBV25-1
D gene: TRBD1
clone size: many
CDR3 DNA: TGTGCCAGCAGTGGGACAGGTTGGAGGGGCTACACCTTC
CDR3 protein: CASSGTGWRGYTF

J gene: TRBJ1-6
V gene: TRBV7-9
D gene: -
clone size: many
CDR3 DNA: TGTGCCAGCAGCCTGGTTCTGCTAGATTCACCCCTCCACTTT
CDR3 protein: CASSLVLLDSPLHF

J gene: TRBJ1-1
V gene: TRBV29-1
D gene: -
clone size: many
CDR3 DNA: TGCAGCGTTAGGGGTACACCGAACACTGAAGCTTTCTTT
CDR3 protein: CSVRGTPNTEAFF